Following are 23 T cell receptor beta chains from one sample sequenced in a study of blood T cells in healthy people across ages. The use of a sample-barcoded 5' primer and a J-beta primer mix characterized a second PCR of roughly 7 to 12 cycles. Each CDR3 protein is one row after TCRdb ran MiXCR on the 5' RACE reads. The sample carries roughly 790,000 distinct CDR3 sequences, about 40% recorded once. The material sequenced was blood. The receptors were gathered from a woman aged 60 to 75 in good health.

The chain has TRBV6-2 or TRBV6-3 and TRBJ2-7; 7 bases align to TRBD1. After removal of 8 bases from V and 7 bases from J, the junction contained 14 bases not matched to a gene. The germline gives CDR1 MNHEY, CDR2 SVGEGT. This CDR3 is 14 amino acids long. The CDR3 protein is CASFNRGLYNEQYF. CDR3 bases: TGTGCCAGCTTTAACAGGGGCCTCTACAATGAGCAGTACTTC.

This chain links TRBV7-8 with TRBJ2-1; 7 bases are shared with TRBD1. Germline V gene lookup returns CDR1 SGHVS and CDR2 FQNEAQ. Unmatched junction bases numbered 6, after V lost 2 bases and J lost 8 bases. This CDR3 has 14 amino acids. CDR3 sequence (DNA): TGTGCCAGCAGCTTAACAGGGGAAAGCCATGAGCAGTTCTTC. Its translation is CASSLTGESHEQFF.

The chain recombines TRBV6-2 or TRBV6-3 with TRBJ2-5; 7 bases are shared with TRBD1. The CDR3 runs 17 residues. The V and J ends lost 6 bases and 2 bases, in that order; junction bases with no gene match: 15. Germline V CDR1 and CDR2: MNHEY, SVGEGT. The CDR3, as DNA: TGTGCCAGCAGCACAACATCCTGGGACAGTTATCAAGAGACCCAGTACTTC. This encodes CASSTTSWDSYQETQYF.

This chain joins TRBV9 and TRBJ2-7; D is possibly TRBD2 (6 bases). The CDR3 spans 15 residues. V dropped 0 bases and J dropped 7 bases, with 17 bases sitting between them. The germline gives CDR1 SGDLS, CDR2 YYNGEE. The CDR3 here is CASSVGPGGMNEQYF. For the CDR3, the DNA is TGTGCCAGCAGCGTAGGGCCTGGGGGGATGAATGAGCAGTACTTC.

This clonotype was recorded a few times. The chain recombines TRBV3-1 with TRBJ2-7, with 7 bases matching TRBD2. The germline gives CDR1 LGHDT, CDR2 YNNKEL (reference sequence). The CDR3 has 17 residues. The V and J ends lost 4 bases and 0 bases, in that order; junction bases with no gene match: 12. As DNA, the CDR3 is TGTGCCAGCAGCCCCGGGGCCAGCGGGGCTAGCTCCTACGAGCAGTACTTC. This gives the protein CASSPGASGASSYEQYF.

A note on this clonotype: Given a much more abundant clone one base away, this may be a read error. V is TRBV20-1 and J is TRBJ2-1; 11 bases are a match to TRBD2. The J call may not be correct, given that the DNA end is closer to TRBJ2-7. CDR3 length: 15 amino acids. Germline-derived CDR1 and CDR2 are DFQATT and SNEGSKA (reference sequence). The CDR3 coding sequence is TGCAGTGCTAGACAGACTAGCGGGGCCTACAATGAGCAGTACTTC. Residues: CSARQTSGAYNEQYF.

This clonotype was observed at least ten times. The chain employs TRBV5-1 and TRBJ2-1; D might be TRBD2 (5 bases). Germline CDR1 and CDR2: SGHRS and YFSETQ. Trimming removed 5 bases from V and 4 bases from J, with 10 bases in between. This CDR3 is 13 amino acids long. CDR3 region: CASSMGEYNEQFF. The CDR3 DNA sequence: TGCGCCAGCAGTATGGGAGAGTACAATGAGCAGTTCTTC.

This clonotype was counted a few times. The chain joins TRBV27 to TRBJ2-3; D is perhaps TRBD1 or TRBD2 (5 bases each). V lost 8 bases, J lost 7 bases, and 22 bases lay in between. CDR3 size: 15 residues. Germline values: CDR1 MNHEY, CDR2 SMNVEV (reference sequence). The CDR3: CASAPGTRLVYTQYF. The CDR3 nucleotides are TGTGCCAGCGCCCCCGGGACCCGGCTAGTATATACGCAGTATTTT.

The chain links TRBV10-3 to TRBJ2-7; 8 bases align to TRBD1. The CDR3 is 13 residues long. Germline trimming cut 10 bases from V and 2 bases from J; bases unmatched to any gene: 7. Germline values: CDR1 ENHRY, CDR2 SYGVKD. CDR3 sequence (DNA): TGTGCCACCCCCGGACAGGGACCCTACGAGCAGTACTTC. This gives the protein CATPGQGPYEQYF.

The chain couples TRBV7-3 to TRBJ2-1; D gene uncertain. V was clipped by 5 bases and J by 3 bases, with 8 bases between them. The germline V gene has CDR1 SGHTA and CDR2 FQGTGA. CDR3 length: 13 amino acids. This CDR3 reads CASSPYNYNEQFF. DNA of the CDR3: TGTGCCAGCAGCCCGTACAACTACAATGAGCAGTTCTTC.

The chain combines TRBV20-1 with TRBJ2-5; 13 bases are shared with TRBD2. V trimming: 5 bases; J trimming: 11 bases; junction bases outside the gene matches: 14. The CDR3 totals 15 residues. Germline V gives CDR1 DFQATT, CDR2 SNEGSKA (reference sequence). The CDR3: CSARTSGSTGDEQYF. The CDR3 DNA sequence: TGCAGTGCTCGGACTAGCGGGAGTACGGGCGATGAGCAGTACTTC.

The chain recombines TRBV12-3 or TRBV12-4 with TRBJ2-7; no definite D call. The CDR3 runs to 15 residues. Trimming removed 5 bases from V and 2 bases from J, with 16 bases in between. The DNA for the CDR3 is TGTGCCAGCAGTCACCGGACCTCACCCACCTACGAGCAGTACTTC. It specifies CASSHRTSPTYEQYF.

This clonotype showed up just once. The chain joins TRBV3-1 to TRBJ1-2; D not certain. CDR3 size: 14 residues. Per the germline V gene, CDR1 is LGHDT and CDR2 is YNNKEL (reference sequence). V dropped 2 bases and J dropped 4 bases, with 11 bases sitting between them. CDR3 in amino acids: CASSQPDAGYGYTF. CDR3 nucleotides: TGTGCCAGCAGCCAACCAGACGCGGGCTATGGCTACACCTTC.

This sequence joins TRBV3-1 and TRBJ1-2; D remains unclear. This CDR3 has 14 residues. Germline V gene sequence: CDR1 LGHDT, CDR2 YNNKEL (reference sequence). Trimming shortened V by 3 bases and J by 5 bases, and 13 bases separated the two germline ends. CDR3 DNA sequence: TGTGCCAGCAGCCACGATGACGGGGAGTATGGCTACACCTTC. It translates to CASSHDDGEYGYTF. The whole variable domain, filled in from reference TRBV3-1 and TRBJ1-2, reads DTAVSQTPKYLVTQMGNDKSIKCEQNLGHDTMYWYKQDSKKFLKIMFSYNNKELIINETVPNRFSPKSPDKAHLNLHINSLELGDSAVYFCASSHDDGEYGYTFGSGTRLTVV.

This chain connects TRBV5-1 to TRBJ2-1; D might be TRBD2 (5 bases). CDR1 is SGHRS and CDR2 is YFSETQ in the germline V gene. The germline V and J ends were trimmed by 0 bases and 5 bases, with 12 bases remaining between them. This CDR3 comprises 15 residues. CDR3 bases: TGCGCCAGCAGCTTGGTGGTGGGAGAGGACAATGAGCAGTTCTTC. It specifies CASSLVVGEDNEQFF. Full variable domain (missing parts from reference TRBV5-1 and TRBJ2-1): KAGVTQTPRYLIKTRGQQVTLSCSPISGHRSVSWYQQTPGQGLQFLFEYFSETQRNKGNFPGRFSGRQFSNSRSEMNVSTLELGDSALYLCASSLVVGEDNEQFFGPGTRLTVL.

The V call is TRBV4-3, the J call TRBJ2-2; D possibly corresponds to TRBD2 (6 bases). The ends were cut back, 1 base at V and 3 bases at J, with 12 bases in the middle. This CDR3 spans 16 amino acids. The germline CDR1 and CDR2 sequences are LGHNA and YSLEER. CDR3 nucleotide sequence: TGCGCCAGCAGCCAAGTCCCCGGGGGAGACACCGGGGAGCTGTTTTTT. Translated, it gives CASSQVPGGDTGELFF.

V is TRBV27 and J is TRBJ2-7; D unresolved. Trimming shortened V by 2 bases and J by 4 bases, and 12 bases separated the two germline ends. The CDR3 consists of 14 residues. Germline lookup yields CDR1 MNHEY and CDR2 SMNVEV (reference sequence). In nucleotides, the CDR3 is TGTGCCAGCAGTTTAAGGCAGAGAGAGTACGAGCAGTACTTC. This translates into CASSLRQREYEQYF.

The rearrangement uses TRBV10-3 and TRBJ1-5, with 8 nucleotides matching TRBD1. The CDR3 loop spans 11 amino acids. Germline assignment: CDR1 ENHRY and CDR2 SYGVKD. The V and J ends lost 8 bases and 7 bases, in that order; junction bases with no gene match: 1. Here the CDR3 DNA reads TGTGCCATCGGGGACAGGCAGCCCCAGCATTTT. Amino acids: CAIGDRQPQHF.

This clonotype was seen only a few times. The J gene is TRBJ2-3, the V gene TRBV24-1, with 9 bases lining up with TRBD1. V dropped 4 bases and J dropped 2; count of bases not matched to a gene: 6. The CDR3 has 16 residues. Germline CDR1 reads KGHDR; CDR2 reads SFDVKD. The CDR3 bases are TGTGCCACCAGTGACGGCGGACAGGGGCCCACAGATACGCAGTATTTT. Amino acids: CATSDGGQGPTDTQYF.

This clonotype has more than one count but fewer than ten. The gene calls are TRBV12-3 or TRBV12-4 and TRBJ2-3, with TRBD1 matching over 9 bases. This CDR3 has 17 amino acids. J lost 4 bases, V lost 5 bases, and 13 bases had no gene match. The CDR3 loop reads CASSANKGQGIADTQYF. The CDR3 DNA sequence: TGTGCCAGCAGTGCAAATAAGGGACAGGGTATCGCAGATACGCAGTATTTT.

V is TRBV7-9 and J is TRBJ2-7; D uncertain. V lost 0 bases to trimming and J lost 0 bases, with 3 bases between them. Germline V lookup: CDR1 SEHNR, CDR2 FQNEAQ (reference sequence). The CDR3 is made up of 13 amino acids. The CDR3 nucleotides are TGTGCCAGCAGCTTAGCGCACTCCTACGAGCAGTACTTC. Residues: CASSLAHSYEQYF. The entire variable domain, with the rest obtained from reference TRBV7-9 and TRBJ2-7, is as follows: DTGVSQNPRHKITKRGQNVTFRCDPISEHNRLYWYRQTLGQGPEFLTYFQNEAQLEKSRLLSDRFSAERPKGSFSTLEIQRTEQGDSAMYLCASSLAHSYEQYFGPGTRLTVT.

The gene calls are TRBV13 and TRBJ2-3; D not resolved. Between the trimmed V and J ends, which lost 4 bases and 9 bases, there was a span of 11 bases. Germline CDR1 and CDR2: PRHDT and FYEKMQ (reference sequence). This CDR3 region has 12 residues. CDR3 in DNA: TGTGCCAGCAGCTCCTCGGAGCGAACGCAGTATTTT. It yields the protein CASSSSERTQYF.

The V gene is TRBV29-1, the J gene TRBJ1-2; D gene uncertain. The V gene's germline CDR1 is SQVTM and CDR2 ANQGSEA. This CDR3 is built from 13 residues. V lost 3 bases to trimming and J lost 1 base, with 9 bases between them. CDR3 DNA: TGCAGCGTTGAGCTTTCCGATAACTATGGCTACACCTTC. This translates into CSVELSDNYGYTF.